The T cell receptor beta chain described here comes from a study of blood T cell repertoires in COVID-19. The CDR3 loop spans 15 amino acids. V gave up 4 bases and J gave up 7 bases; unmatched junction bases: 8. Per the germline V gene, CDR1 is SGDLS and CDR2 is YYNGEE. Original data processing: For nucleated cells, counts were estimated from reference gene primer amplification. The table came from immunoSEQ multiplex PCR; TCRdb's copy has only in-frame clones and leaves some out. That table is the source of V, J and clone size, and D and trimming were worked out from the DNA. Here the sample spans tens of thousands of clones, 80% to 90% being singletons.

V gene TRBV9 combines with J gene TRBJ2-2; 9 nucleotides line up with TRBD1. This clonotype originated in a man at least 80 years old with acute or convalescent COVID-19. The sample consisted of peripheral blood. This CDR3 reads CASSPRGQGGGELFF. The CDR3 bases are TGTGCCAGCAGCCCCCGGGGACAGGGTGGCGGGGAGCTGTTTTTT.